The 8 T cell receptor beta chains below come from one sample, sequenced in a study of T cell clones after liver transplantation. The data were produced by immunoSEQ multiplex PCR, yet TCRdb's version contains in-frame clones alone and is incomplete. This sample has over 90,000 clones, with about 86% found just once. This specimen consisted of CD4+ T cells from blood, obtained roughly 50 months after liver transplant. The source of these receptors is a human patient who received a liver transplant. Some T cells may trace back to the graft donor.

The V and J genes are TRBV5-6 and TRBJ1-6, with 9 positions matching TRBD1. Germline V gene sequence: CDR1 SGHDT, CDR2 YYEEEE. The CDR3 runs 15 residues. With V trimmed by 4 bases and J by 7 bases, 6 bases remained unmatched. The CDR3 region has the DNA TGTGCCAGCAGCCTCAGGACAGGGGCGAATTCACCCCTCCACTTT. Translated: CASSLRTGANSPLHF.

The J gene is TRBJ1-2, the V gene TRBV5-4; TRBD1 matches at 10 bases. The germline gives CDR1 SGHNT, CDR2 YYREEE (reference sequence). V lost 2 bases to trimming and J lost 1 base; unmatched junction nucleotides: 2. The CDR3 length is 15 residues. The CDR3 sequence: CASSFRDRGNYGYTF. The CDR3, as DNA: TGTGCCAGCAGCTTTAGGGACAGGGGTAACTATGGCTACACCTTC. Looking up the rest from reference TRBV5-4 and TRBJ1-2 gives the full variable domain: ETGVTQSPTHLIKTRGQQVTLRCSSQSGHNTVSWYQQALGQGPQFIFQYYREEENGRGNFPPRFSGLQFPNYSSELNVNALELDDSALYLCASSFRDRGNYGYTFGSGTRLTVV.

The CDR3: CASIWNTEAFF. The CDR3 nucleotides read TGTGCCAGCATTTGGAACACTGAAGCTTTCTTT. J is TRBJ1-1 and V is TRBV2; unclear D gene. CDR1 SNHLY and CDR2 FYNNEI come from the germline V gene. V dropped 7 bases and J dropped 1 base, with 4 bases sitting between them. There are 11 residues in the CDR3.

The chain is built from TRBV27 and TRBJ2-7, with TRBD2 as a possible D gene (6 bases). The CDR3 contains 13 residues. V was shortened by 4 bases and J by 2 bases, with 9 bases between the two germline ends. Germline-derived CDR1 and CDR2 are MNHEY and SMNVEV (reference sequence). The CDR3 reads CASSSAGTYEQYF. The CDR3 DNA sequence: TGTGCCAGCAGTTCGGCGGGGACCTACGAGCAGTACTTC.

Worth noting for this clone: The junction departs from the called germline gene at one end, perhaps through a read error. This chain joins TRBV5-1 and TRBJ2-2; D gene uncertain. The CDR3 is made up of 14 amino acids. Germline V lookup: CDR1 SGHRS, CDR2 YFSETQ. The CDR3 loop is CASSLEPNPGELFF. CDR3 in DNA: TGCGCCAGCAGCTTGGAGCCGAACCCCGGGGAGCTGTTTTTT.

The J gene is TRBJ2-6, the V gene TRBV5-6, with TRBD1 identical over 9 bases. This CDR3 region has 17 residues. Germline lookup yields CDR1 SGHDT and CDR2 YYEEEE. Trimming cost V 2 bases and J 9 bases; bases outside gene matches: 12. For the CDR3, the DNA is TGTGCCAGCAGCTTTTCCCGGGACAGGGTGAAGGTCAACGTCCTGACTTTC. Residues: CASSFSRDRVKVNVLTF.

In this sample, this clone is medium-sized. CDR3 protein: CASSEGDSNQPQHF. The CDR3 DNA reads as TGTGCCAGCAGTGAGGGGGATAGCAATCAGCCCCAGCATTTT. This rearrangement joins TRBV27 to TRBJ1-5, with TRBD1 as a possible D gene (6 bases). Germline CDR1 and CDR2: MNHEY and SMNVEV (reference sequence). Trimming took off 5 bases at V and 0 bases at J, with 8 bases between the two ends. The CDR3 is 14 amino acids.

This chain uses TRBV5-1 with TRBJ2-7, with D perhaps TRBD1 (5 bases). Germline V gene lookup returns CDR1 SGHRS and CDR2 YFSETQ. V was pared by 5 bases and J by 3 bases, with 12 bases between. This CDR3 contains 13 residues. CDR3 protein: CASRPTTGYEQYF. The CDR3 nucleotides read TGCGCCAGCAGACCCACAACAGGCTACGAGCAGTACTTC.